This T cell receptor beta chain was sequenced during a study of T cells in Graves' hyperthyroidism and ophthalmopathy. CDR3 length: 15 residues. The germline V gene has CDR1 DFQATT and CDR2 SNEGSKA (reference sequence). Trimming took off 6 bases at V and 0 bases at J, with 15 bases between the two ends. Uncontrolled infection, other autoimmune disease, pregnancy or lactation disqualified patients from enrolment. Fresh peripheral blood, 7.5 to 10 ml of it, supplied the PBMCs. RNA transcripts gave rise to amplified TCR beta CDR3 regions. During a first-round RT-PCR of the TCR CDR3, the HTBI primer set was used. TCRdb processed the multiplex PCR reads anew with MiXCR; each CDR3 protein has one entry. Of 650,000 to 700,000 distinct CDR3 sequences in the sample, 17% were seen once.

The J gene is TRBJ1-5, the V gene TRBV20-1; D is uncertain. The sample was blood. The TCR sequence derives from a man between 45 and 60 years old with Graves' hyperthyroidism. The CDR3 sequence: CSASETTYSNQPQHF. The DNA of the CDR3 is TGCAGTGCATCGGAGACGACCTATAGCAATCAGCCCCAGCATTTT.